The sequence of this T cell receptor beta chain was determined in a study of OX40 agonist ivuxolimab in advanced cancers. About the full investigation: Ivuxolimab, which targeted the costimulatory receptor OX40 (CD134), was an agonistic, fully human IgG2 monoclonal antibody. Intravenous ivuxolimab was administered to patients every 2 weeks at six dose levels: 0.01, 0.1, 0.3, 1.5, 3 and 10 mg/kg. Of the roughly 50 dose-escalation patients, hepatocellular carcinoma was present in roughly 19, melanoma in some 15, renal cell carcinoma in 9 and head and neck cancer in 9. A male proportion of roughly 80% and a mean age of approximately 60 years, ranging from about 20 to 80, were recorded for the dose-escalation cohort. Patients were allowed to have had prior anti-PD-1, anti-PD-L1 or anti-CTLA-4 therapy, and approximately 39% of the dose-escalation patients had been treated with checkpoint inhibitors. Three dose-escalation patients achieved partial responses, one with hepatocellular carcinoma and two with cutaneous melanoma. The purpose of peripheral TCRbeta sequencing was to test whether ivuxolimab changed TCR sequence diversity and led to clonal T-cell expansion. The paper reports the monotherapy dose-escalation portion (N ≈ 50 patients) of the phase I ivuxolimab trial.

Genomic DNA was isolated from the sorted cells so that the TCRbeta CDR3 region could be sequenced. The immunoSEQ Assay was used to sequence the TCRbeta CDR3 regions. Drawn from immuneACCESS, this table holds only the in-frame rearrangements with V and J called that TCRdb kept. Clones are partly lost; checked studies trace under half to an unresolved V gene and leave the rest unexplained. The table for this sample lists approximately 20,000 clones; roughly 78% of them were counted only once. The ten largest make up less than 30% of the sample. On this clone itself: Its antigen specificity is not known. Base qualities are missing; no much larger clone stands one base away.

The trial excluded patients who had a history of autoimmune disease or were on systemic immunosuppression. Peripheral blood for TCR sequencing was drawn from every dose cohort at baseline, at cycle 4 day 1 and at cycle 7 day 1. The samples were drawn from a first-in-human, open-label, multicenter phase I dose-escalation trial of ivuxolimab. The trial enrolled adults with locally advanced or metastatic head and neck squamous cell, hepatocellular, melanoma or renal cell carcinoma. CD4+ and CD8+ T cells were sorted separately from peripheral blood before TCR sequencing. Overall results and qualifications from the work: Low levels of normalized T-cell clonal expansion were also seen in some patients who did not respond. After ivuxolimab, more expanded clones were found on average in CD8+ T cells than in CD4+ T cells. At doses of 0.1 to 3.0 mg/kg, clonal expansion of both CD4+ and CD8+ blood T cells was observed from baseline to week 6. Partial responders in the 0.1-3.0 mg/kg groups had among the lowest normalized peripheral clonal expansion, especially among CD8+ T cells. The antigen specificity of the clonally expanded peripheral T cells was not determined.

This sequence originates from an adult with an advanced solid tumor such as melanoma, head and neck, liver or kidney cancer. Sequencing used CD4+ or CD8+ T cells sorted from blood, obtained in a trial of the OX40 agonist ivuxolimab.

DNA sequence: TGCGCCAGCAGCTTGGCCGGGGGTAGCAATCAGCCCCAGCATTTT. This is translated as CASSLAGGSNQPQHF. The chain links TRBV5-1 with TRBJ1-5, with TRBD1 as a weak D call on 5 bases. CDR1 SGHRS and CDR2 YFSETQ are derived from the germline V gene. At the junction V is shortened by 0 bases and J by 0 bases, with 7 bases in between. The CDR3 holds 15 amino acids from the cysteine to the phenylalanine. The read is trimmed to its CDR3 DNA, 45 bases read in frame from base 1.